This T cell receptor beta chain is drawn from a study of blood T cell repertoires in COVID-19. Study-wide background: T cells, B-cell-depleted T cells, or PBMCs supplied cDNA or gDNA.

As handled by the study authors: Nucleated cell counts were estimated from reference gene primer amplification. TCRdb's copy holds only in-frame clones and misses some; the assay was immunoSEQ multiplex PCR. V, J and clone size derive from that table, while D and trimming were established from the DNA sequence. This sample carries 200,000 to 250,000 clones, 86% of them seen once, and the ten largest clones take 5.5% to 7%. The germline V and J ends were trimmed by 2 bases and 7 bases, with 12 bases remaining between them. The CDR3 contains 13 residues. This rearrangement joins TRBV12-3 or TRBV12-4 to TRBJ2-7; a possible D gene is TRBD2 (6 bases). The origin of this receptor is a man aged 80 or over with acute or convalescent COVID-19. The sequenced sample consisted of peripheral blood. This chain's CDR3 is CASSLRRGLEQYF. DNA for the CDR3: TGTGCCAGCAGTTTACGGAGGGGCCTGGAGCAGTACTTC.